The 27 T cell receptor beta chains reported below all come from one sample, sequenced in a study of cytomegalovirus exposure and HLA in healthy donors. The PCR was carried out with 60 Vbeta primers and 13 Jbeta primers. Only in-frame clones appear in the TCRdb table, and some are missing; sequencing was by immunoSEQ multiplex PCR. The sample has approximately 140,000 clones, 70% to 85% seen once; the top ten hold 2% to 3%. Material for sequencing was PBMCs. These receptors originate from a man aged 50 or older in good health and CMV-seronegative.

This clone turned up a few times. The chain joins TRBV5-1 to TRBJ1-1; 8 bases line up with TRBD1. Germline assignment: CDR1 SGHRS and CDR2 YFSETQ. The CDR3 contains 14 residues. V shed 4 bases, J shed 7 bases, and the junction held 9 bases outside the gene matches. CDR3 nucleotides: TGCGCCAGCAGCCCCGACCGACAGGGGTATGAAGCTTTCTTT. It is translated as CASSPDRQGYEAFF.

V and J are TRBV2 and TRBJ1-5; the match to TRBD1 covers 7 bases. The V and J ends lost 8 bases and 4 bases, in that order; junction bases with no gene match: 11. The CDR3 spans 15 residues. Germline loops: CDR1 SNHLY, CDR2 FYNNEI. The CDR3 nucleotides are TGTGCCAGCGCTAAGGAGACAGGGACAAATCAGCCCCAGCATTTT. Translation: CASAKETGTNQPQHF.

This clone turned up a few times. The chain is built from TRBV6-5 and TRBJ1-1, with D perhaps TRBD1 (6 bases). This CDR3 has 12 amino acids. CDR1 and CDR2 from the germline V gene are MNHEY and SVGAGI. V lost 11 bases to trimming and J lost 4 bases, with 14 bases between them. Here the CDR3 DNA reads TGTGCCGAGACGTACAGGGTCACTGAAGCTTTCTTT. As protein: CAETYRVTEAFF.

This clone was counted a few times. The J gene is TRBJ2-2, the V gene TRBV25-1; TRBD2 is a possible D gene (5 bases). CDR3 size: 17 residues. Trimming left V 1 base short and J 3 bases short, with 15 bases between. Germline V gene data show CDR1 as MGHDK and CDR2 as SYGVNS. CDR3 sequence: CASSESRRALDTGELFF. The CDR3 DNA sequence: TGTGCCAGCAGTGAATCCAGGCGGGCTCTGGACACCGGGGAGCTGTTTTTT.

The chain joins TRBV10-3 to TRBJ2-1; 13 nucleotides agree with TRBD2. CDR3 length equals 16 residues. Germline CDR1 is ENHRY and CDR2 is SYGVKD. The J segment lost 6 bases and the V segment lost 1 base, leaving 3 bases of the junction unmatched. The CDR3 DNA sequence: TGTGCCATCAGTGAGTTCACTAGCGGGGGGGCCAATGAGCAGTTCTTC. As protein: CAISEFTSGGANEQFF.

The chain uses TRBV11-3 and TRBJ2-2; D remains unclear. Trimming shortened V by 3 bases and J by 4 bases, and 9 bases separated the two germline ends. CDR1 SGHNT and CDR2 YENEEA come from the germline V gene. There are 14 residues in the CDR3. The CDR3: CASSLTSFTGELFF. The CDR3 DNA follows: TGTGCCAGCAGCTTGACATCCTTCACCGGGGAGCTGTTTTTT.

The rearrangement joins TRBV9 to TRBJ2-3; no clear D. Per germline, CDR1 SGDLS and CDR2 YYNGEE. CDR3 length: 17 residues. Trimming stripped 3 bases from V and 3 bases from J, with 20 bases between. The CDR3 DNA follows: TGTGCCAGCAGCGCAAAGTCAGCGTTGCTCGGGACAGATACGCAGTATTTT. Protein sequence: CASSAKSALLGTDTQYF.

The chain recombines TRBV29-1 with TRBJ2-7, with D unclear. The CDR3 spans 11 residues. Germline CDR1 SQVTM, CDR2 ANQGSEA. V was clipped by 5 bases and J by 6 bases, with 11 bases between them. CDR3 nucleotide sequence: TGCAGCGTTCCCTGGGCCAGCGAGCAGTACTTC. Its protein is CSVPWASEQYF.

The chain joins TRBV5-4 to TRBJ1-3; 9 bases align to TRBD1. With 4 bases clipped from V and 0 bases from J, the junction kept 5 bases outside the gene matches. Germline V gene lookup returns CDR1 SGHNT and CDR2 YYREEE (reference sequence). The CDR3 sequence is 16 residues long. CDR3 sequence: CASSHSGQGSGNTIYF. The CDR3 nucleotides read TGTGCCAGCAGCCACTCGGGACAGGGCTCTGGAAACACCATATATTTT.

This chain uses TRBV2 with TRBJ2-3; D not resolved. CDR1 SNHLY and CDR2 FYNNEI come from the germline V gene. The CDR3 runs to 14 residues. Trimming removed 4 bases from V and 4 bases from J, with 12 bases in between. Here the CDR3 reads CASSGERAPDTQYF. Written as DNA, the CDR3 is TGTGCCAGCAGTGGCGAGCGAGCACCAGATACGCAGTATTTT.

This clone was counted a single time. The rearrangement links TRBV6-1 to TRBJ1-5; no reliable D call. The CDR3 runs 17 residues. In germline, CDR1 is MNHNS, CDR2 SASEGT. Trimming left V 1 base short and J 3 bases short, with 16 bases between. Here the CDR3 DNA reads TGTGCCAGCAGTGAAGGGCTCGGGGTAATTAACAATCAGCCCCAGCATTTT. Protein: CASSEGLGVINNQPQHF.

The genes are TRBV4-3 and TRBJ2-3; D is perhaps TRBD2 (7 bases). Trimming removed 2 bases at V and 1 base at J, with 13 bases between. This CDR3 is built from 16 residues. Germline CDR1 and CDR2: LGHNA and YSLEER. CDR3 protein: CASSQYAGGRTDTQYF. CDR3 sequence (DNA): TGCGCCAGCAGCCAATATGCCGGGGGGCGCACAGATACGCAGTATTTT.

The gene calls are TRBV6-1 and TRBJ1-2, with TRBD1 identical over 9 bases. J gave up 4 bases and V 3 bases, and 12 bases lay outside the gene matches. Germline V lookup: CDR1 MNHNS, CDR2 SASEGT. The CDR3 runs 17 residues. The CDR3: CASSDHRGQGLLYGYTF. CDR3 sequence (DNA): TGTGCCAGCAGTGACCATAGGGGACAGGGCCTCCTCTATGGCTACACCTTC.

The chain combines TRBV18 with TRBJ2-7; 9 nucleotides line up with TRBD1. The CDR3 runs to 14 residues. Germline-derived CDR1 and CDR2 are KGHSH and LQKENI. J lost 2 bases, V lost 3 bases, and 2 bases had no gene match. The CDR3, as DNA: TGTGCCAGCTCACCCAACAGGGGGCCCTACGAGCAGTACTTC. Protein product: CASSPNRGPYEQYF.

A single count supports this clone. At one boundary the junction diverges from the germline segment, which might be a read error. The chain couples TRBV7-9 to TRBJ2-7; 8 nucleotides align to TRBD2. The CDR3 is 12 amino acids. CDR1 is SEHNR and CDR2 is FQNEAQ in the germline V gene (reference sequence). CDR3 in DNA: TGTTCCAGCAGCTTAACGGGAGGGACTCAGTACTTC. Its translation is CSSSLTGGTQYF.

The J gene is TRBJ1-5, the V gene TRBV6-1; 8 positions agree with TRBD1. V gave up 6 bases and J gave up 3 bases; unmatched junction bases: 13. Germline-derived CDR1 and CDR2 are MNHNS and SASEGT. This CDR3 has 17 residues. The CDR3 region is CASRETPGQVPNQPQHF. The CDR3 DNA is TGTGCCAGCAGGGAAACCCCGGGACAGGTGCCCAATCAGCCCCAGCATTTT.

V usage is TRBV4-1 and J usage is TRBJ2-1, with 10 nucleotides matching TRBD2. CDR3 length: 16 amino acids. V lost 1 base, J lost 9 bases, and 9 bases stayed unmatched. CDR1 and CDR2 from the germline V gene are MGHRA and YSYEKL. This CDR3 is CASSQASSGGAPEQFF. The CDR3 DNA sequence: TGCGCCAGCAGCCAAGCATCGAGCGGGGGGGCCCCTGAGCAGTTCTTC.

The V call is TRBV29-1, the J call TRBJ2-3; the D gene is possibly TRBD1 (5 bases). The CDR3 spans 15 residues. The V and J ends lost 2 bases and 1 base respectively, with 13 bases between them. Germline assignment: CDR1 SQVTM and CDR2 ANQGSEA. The CDR3 nucleotides are TGCAGCGTTGAAACGGTAGTAGGGGGCACAGATACGCAGTATTTT. Its translation: CSVETVVGGTDTQYF.

This clone showed up just a few times. The chain couples TRBV30 to TRBJ1-1, with 9 bases fitting TRBD1. V shed 5 bases, J shed 2 bases, and the junction held 6 bases outside the gene matches. Germline loops: CDR1 GTSNPN, CDR2 SVGIG (reference sequence). The length of the CDR3 is 14 residues. CDR3 in amino acids: CAWRPQGANTEAFF. CDR3 DNA sequence: TGTGCCTGGCGACCACAGGGGGCAAACACTGAAGCTTTCTTT.

The chain employs TRBV6-1 and TRBJ1-5; 7 bases fit TRBD1. V shed 3 bases, J shed 6 bases, and the junction held 8 bases outside the gene matches. Germline-derived CDR1 and CDR2 are MNHNS and SASEGT. This CDR3 spans 15 amino acids. The CDR3 DNA sequence: TGTGCCAGCAGTGAGAAAAGACAGGGCAGTCAGCCCCAGCATTTT. Amino acid sequence: CASSEKRQGSQPQHF.

The rearrangement links TRBV7-2 to TRBJ1-2; 7 bases align to TRBD1. The V segment lost 5 bases and the J segment 4 bases; nucleotides outside the gene matches: 4. This CDR3 is built from 13 residues. The germline V gene has CDR1 SGHTA and CDR2 FQGNSA. The CDR3 nucleotides are TGTGCCAGCAGCCCGACAGGGTTCTATGGCTACACCTTC. Its translation: CASSPTGFYGYTF.

The V gene is TRBV29-1, the J gene TRBJ2-6, with D possibly matching TRBD2 (7 bases). The V gene's germline CDR1 is SQVTM and CDR2 ANQGSEA. This CDR3 is built from 16 residues. V lost 0 bases and J 2 bases, leaving 11 bases between the germline ends. Here the CDR3 DNA reads TGCAGCGTTGAAGATCGGGGGGCCGCTGGGGCCAACGTCCTGACTTTC. Protein: CSVEDRGAAGANVLTF.

The rearrangement uses TRBV9 and TRBJ1-3; TRBD1 aligns across 9 bases. With V trimmed by 2 bases and J by 4 bases, 7 bases remained unmatched. Germline V gives CDR1 SGDLS, CDR2 YYNGEE. CDR3 length equals 16 residues. The CDR3 nucleotides read TGTGCCAGCAGCGTGGGGGACAGGGCGTTGGGAAACACCATATATTTT. It codes for CASSVGDRALGNTIYF.

The J gene is TRBJ1-1, the V gene TRBV10-3, with TRBD1 as a possible D gene (5 bases). CDR3 length equals 13 residues. Trimming shortened V by 2 bases and J by 4 bases, and 8 bases separated the two germline ends. Germline lookup yields CDR1 ENHRY and CDR2 SYGVKD. CDR3 loop: CAISEVGGTEAFF. CDR3 sequence (DNA): TGTGCCATCAGTGAGGTGGGGGGCACTGAAGCTTTCTTT.

The gene calls are TRBV5-1 and TRBJ2-2; 12 nucleotides line up with TRBD2. The V gene's germline CDR1 is SGHRS and CDR2 YFSETQ. Trimming at V came to 2 bases and at J to 8 bases, leaving 7 bases not matched to a gene. The CDR3 runs to 16 residues. The CDR3 coding sequence is TGCGCCAGCAGCTTAGGACTAGCGGGGCCAGCGGGGGAGCTGTTTTTT. This translates into CASSLGLAGPAGELFF.

The gene calls are TRBV2 and TRBJ1-5; 11 bases line up with TRBD1. Germline V gene sequence: CDR1 SNHLY, CDR2 FYNNEI. This CDR3 contains 15 residues. J was trimmed by 6 bases and V by 6 bases; bases with no gene match: 7. CDR3 in amino acids: CASREPGQGVQPQHF. CDR3 in DNA: TGTGCCAGCAGAGAGCCGGGACAGGGGGTTCAGCCCCAGCATTTT.

V is TRBV15 and J is TRBJ1-1, with D possibly TRBD1 on 5 matching bases. The V and J ends lost 2 bases and 7 bases respectively, with 14 bases between them. Germline values: CDR1 LNHNV, CDR2 YYDKDF (reference sequence). The CDR3 contains 14 residues. CDR3 nucleotide sequence: TGTGCCACCAGCAGACTCCCGGGACTAAATGAAGCTTTCTTT. It encodes CATSRLPGLNEAFF.